One and the same sample provided the 8 T cell receptor beta chains below, sequenced in a study of OX40 agonist ivuxolimab in advanced cancers. The protocol was immunoSEQ multiplex PCR, while the TCRdb copy is restricted to in-frame clones and leaves out a portion. The sample lists about 71,000 clones; approximately 94% were seen once. The material was CD4+ or CD8+ T cells sorted from blood, obtained in a trial of the OX40 agonist ivuxolimab. The receptors were sampled from an adult with an advanced solid tumor such as melanoma, head and neck, liver or kidney cancer.

The chain carries TRBV11-2 and TRBJ2-3; the D gene is possibly TRBD2 (5 bases). The V gene lost 0 bases and the J gene lost 5 bases, with 12 bases spanning the gap. Per the germline V gene, CDR1 is SGHAT and CDR2 is FQNNGV. The CDR3 runs to 15 residues. CDR3 amino acids: CASSLDLPGLDTQYF. The CDR3, as DNA: TGTGCCAGCAGCTTAGATTTACCAGGACTAGATACGCAGTATTTT.

This clone was seen a few times. The rearrangement joins TRBV11-2 to TRBJ1-5; D ambiguous. The V gene's germline CDR1 is SGHAT and CDR2 FQNNGV. The V gene lost 1 base and the J gene lost 4 bases, with 5 bases spanning the gap. This CDR3 comprises 13 residues. CDR3 protein: CASSLGSNQPQHF. The CDR3 bases are TGTGCCAGCAGCTTAGGGTCAAATCAGCCCCAGCATTTT.

The V call is TRBV7-9, the J call TRBJ2-7; tentative D call: TRBD2 (5 bases). The CDR3 spans 14 residues. Germline V CDR1 and CDR2: SEHNR, FQNEAQ (reference sequence). The V end was cut by 1 base, the J end by 7 bases, with 14 bases between. The chain's CDR3 is CASSLDRAPGEQYF. The CDR3, as DNA: TGTGCCAGCAGCTTAGATCGGGCACCGGGGGAGCAGTACTTC.

The rearrangement joins TRBV27 to TRBJ1-2; 7 bases are a match to TRBD1. The junction had 9 bases not matched to a gene; V was cut back by 5 bases and J by 6 bases. This CDR3 is 14 amino acids long. Germline lookup yields CDR1 MNHEY and CDR2 SMNVEV (reference sequence). The DNA of the CDR3 is TGTGCCAGCAGTCTCACAGGGGAGGGGCATGGCTACACCTTC. The encoded protein is CASSLTGEGHGYTF.

This rearrangement joins TRBV7-9 to TRBJ2-2; the D gene is possibly TRBD2 (6 bases). Trimming removed 5 bases at V and 0 bases at J, with 13 bases between. The CDR3 is made up of 16 amino acids. Germline V lookup: CDR1 SEHNR, CDR2 FQNEAQ (reference sequence). The DNA of the CDR3 is TGTGCCAGCAGCCCCCGGGGAGGTTCGAACACCGGGGAGCTGTTTTTT. Its translation is CASSPRGGSNTGELFF.

This clone was detected once. The chain carries TRBV9 and TRBJ1-5, with a possible D match to TRBD1 (6 bases). The CDR3 runs 14 residues. CDR1 SGDLS and CDR2 YYNGEE come from the germline V gene. V was clipped by 3 bases and J by 2 bases, with 9 bases between them. CDR3 amino acids: CASSGWGRNQPQHF. The CDR3 DNA reads as TGTGCCAGCAGCGGGTGGGGGCGCAATCAGCCCCAGCATTTT.

The V gene is TRBV19, the J gene TRBJ1-1; D perhaps matches TRBD1 (6 bases). With 5 bases removed from V and 6 bases from J, the gap between germline ends came to 13 bases. Germline loops: CDR1 LNHDA, CDR2 SQIVND (reference sequence). The CDR3 runs to 13 residues. The CDR3 region is CASSPGGGAEAFF. Written as DNA, the CDR3 is TGTGCCAGTAGTCCGGGAGGGGGGGCTGAAGCTTTCTTT.

The chain couples TRBV7-9 to TRBJ1-2; D is unclear. The germline gives CDR1 SEHNR, CDR2 FQNEAQ (reference sequence). The CDR3 has 13 residues. Between the trimmed V and J ends, which lost 4 bases and 4 bases, there was a span of 10 bases. CDR3 sequence: CASSSEVGYGYTF. DNA of the CDR3: TGTGCCAGCAGCTCTGAAGTTGGCTATGGCTACACCTTC.